This T cell receptor (beta chain) was found in a study of blood T cells in healthy people across ages. Trimming cost V 0 bases and J 5 bases; bases outside gene matches: 14. CDR1 is SGHDT, CDR2 YYEEEE, per germline. This CDR3 has 17 residues. Next came a second PCR, run for about 7 to 12 cycles, which used a sample-barcoded 5' primer along with a J-beta primer mix. TCRdb reprocessed the 5' RACE reads via MiXCR and lists one record per CDR3 protein. The sample shows more than 700,000 distinct CDR3 sequences, around half of them seen only once. Isolating PBMCs gave at least 7 million of these cells per sample. Each sample yielded at least 6 micrograms of PBMC total RNA. The table lists this clonotype with a few counts. No antigen is known for it. Broader study findings: Correlation between TCR beta diversity and naive T cell percentage was strong. The donors' CMV status was not determined, possibly confounding changes in expanded clonotypes.

The V and J genes are TRBV5-6 and TRBJ2-7; TRBD2 matches at 7 bases. The sequence derives from a man aged 80 or over in good health. Material: blood. CDR3 in DNA: TGTGCCAGCAGCTTGGCTCATCGTGGGAGGGCTAGGAACGAGCAGTACTTC. Its protein product is CASSLAHRGRARNEQYF.